Below are 21 T cell receptor beta chains sequenced from a single sample in a study of CD8 T cells in Susac syndrome. An input of about 0.5 to 1 ug of RNA was subjected to reverse transcription using random hexamers. Each CDR3 protein is one row after TCRdb ran MiXCR on the immunoSEQ multiplex PCR reads. The sample yields under 200,000 distinct CDR3 sequences, approximately 95% seen once. The specimen sequenced was CD8+ T cells from PBMCs. The receptor source for this set is a human donor with multiple sclerosis.

J is TRBJ2-2 and V is TRBV9; D gene unclear. There are 12 residues in the CDR3. CDR1 is SGDLS, CDR2 YYNGEE, per germline. The V gene lost 3 bases and the J gene lost 4 bases, with 4 bases spanning the gap. The CDR3 region is CASSESTGELFF. The CDR3 bases are TGTGCCAGCAGCGAGAGCACCGGGGAGCTGTTTTTT.

The genes are TRBV2 and TRBJ2-4; D possibly corresponds to TRBD1 (5 bases). The CDR3 totals 15 residues. From germline, CDR1 is SNHLY and CDR2 FYNNEI. V was shortened by 7 bases and J by 8 bases, with 21 bases between the two germline ends. CDR3 protein: CASTGMGMGYDIQYF. The DNA for the CDR3 is TGTGCCAGCACAGGGATGGGCATGGGATATGACATTCAGTACTTC.

This sequence joins TRBV28 and TRBJ1-5; D remains ambiguous. Germline V gene sequence: CDR1 MDHEN, CDR2 SYDVKM. The CDR3 sequence is 17 residues long. The ends were cut back, 6 bases at V and 0 bases at J, with 18 bases in the middle. CDR3: CASRGRYGGYSNQPQHF. In DNA form, the CDR3 reads TGTGCCAGCAGAGGCCGGTATGGAGGGTATAGCAATCAGCCCCAGCATTTT. Full variable domain (missing parts from reference TRBV28 and TRBJ1-5): DVKVTQSSRYLVKRTGEKVFLECVQDMDHENMFWYRQDPGLGLRLIYFSYDVKMKEKGDIPEGYSVSREKKERFSLILESASTNQTSMYLCASRGRYGGYSNQPQHFGDGTRLSIL.

This clonotype was counted once. The rearrangement uses TRBV27 and TRBJ1-1; the D is unclear. The V gene lost 0 bases and the J gene lost 5 bases, with 7 bases spanning the gap. Per the germline V gene, CDR1 is MNHEY and CDR2 is SMNVEV (reference sequence). The CDR3 is 13 amino acids. In DNA form, the CDR3 reads TGTGCCAGCAGTTTATCGCACGGGACTGAAGCTTTCTTT. Residues: CASSLSHGTEAFF.

V gene TRBV27 combines with J gene TRBJ2-2; D call uncertain. V was trimmed by 5 bases and J by 2 bases, leaving 15 bases between them. Germline lookup yields CDR1 MNHEY and CDR2 SMNVEV (reference sequence). This CDR3 contains 16 residues. CDR3 DNA sequence: TGTGCCAGCAGTATTCATGTGGGCTATAACACCGGGGAGCTGTTTTTT. Its protein is CASSIHVGYNTGELFF.

This chain uses TRBV13 with TRBJ2-7; a possible D gene is TRBD1 (6 bases). CDR1 and CDR2 from the germline V gene are PRHDT and FYEKMQ (reference sequence). Trimming took off 2 bases at V and 5 bases at J, with 16 bases between the two ends. There are 15 residues in the CDR3. As DNA, the CDR3 is TGTGCCAGCAGCTTACGGGCAGGGGTAGGGGACGAGCAGTACTTC. Protein: CASSLRAGVGDEQYF.

This clonotype showed up just once. The J gene is TRBJ2-1, the V gene TRBV7-9; D uncertain. CDR1 and CDR2 from the germline V gene are SEHNR and FQNEAQ (reference sequence). V lost 1 base, J lost 11 bases, and 9 bases lay in between. This CDR3 spans 12 amino acids. Here the CDR3 DNA reads TGTGCCAGCAGCTTAGAAGGACGGAAGCAGTTCTTC. This encodes CASSLEGRKQFF.

The chain employs TRBV12-3 or TRBV12-4 and TRBJ1-1; 7 bases are a match to TRBD1. The CDR3 spans 14 residues. Germline trimming cut 3 bases from V and 8 bases from J; bases unmatched to any gene: 9. The CDR3 region is CASSLMWGDREAFF. CDR3 nucleotide sequence: TGTGCCAGCAGTTTGATGTGGGGGGACAGAGAAGCTTTCTTT.

The V gene is TRBV4-2, the J gene TRBJ2-1; TRBD2 aligns across 11 bases. The length of the CDR3 is 15 residues. V trimming: 3 bases; J trimming: 5 bases; junction bases outside the gene matches: 3. The germline CDR1 and CDR2 sequences are LGHNA and YNFKEQ. This CDR3 reads CASSQGLAANNEQFF. In nucleotides, the CDR3 is TGTGCCAGCAGCCAGGGACTAGCGGCCAACAATGAGCAGTTCTTC.

The chain recombines TRBV7-9 with TRBJ2-7, with 7 bases matching TRBD1. Unmatched junction bases numbered 3, after V lost 1 base and J lost 3 bases. CDR3 length: 14 residues. CDR1 and CDR2 (germline): SEHNR, FQNEAQ (reference sequence). CDR3 DNA: TGTGCCAGCAGCTTAGGGGACAGAGGCTACGAGCAGTACTTC. Amino acid sequence: CASSLGDRGYEQYF.

This chain connects TRBV29-1 to TRBJ1-1, with TRBD1 identical over 7 bases. Trimming removed 4 bases from V and 8 bases from J; junction bases left unmatched: 1. The CDR3 sequence is 10 residues long. The germline V gene has CDR1 SQVTM and CDR2 ANQGSEA. Here the CDR3 DNA reads TGCAGCGTTGCAGGGGGGGAAGCTTTCTTT. This translates into CSVAGGEAFF.

The chain employs TRBV27 and TRBJ1-4; D is ambiguous. The germline gives CDR1 MNHEY, CDR2 SMNVEV (reference sequence). This CDR3 is 16 amino acids long. Between the trimmed V and J ends, which lost 0 bases and 8 bases, there was a span of 16 bases. The CDR3 DNA is TGTGCCAGCAGTTTATCTGCGGAACGGTCCGGGGAAAAACTGTTTTTT. Translation: CASSLSAERSGEKLFF.

The V gene is TRBV28, the J gene TRBJ1-1; D unclear. Germline values: CDR1 MDHEN, CDR2 SYDVKM. Trimming took off 3 bases at V and 2 bases at J, with 19 bases between the two ends. The CDR3 spans 17 residues. The CDR3 sequence: CASSFRHPECCNTEAFF. The CDR3, as DNA: TGTGCCAGCAGTTTTCGGCACCCCGAATGTTGTAACACTGAAGCTTTCTTT. The full variable domain, rest sourced from reference TRBV28 and TRBJ1-1, is DVKVTQSSRYLVKRTGEKVFLECVQDMDHENMFWYRQDPGLGLRLIYFSYDVKMKEKGDIPEGYSVSREKKERFSLILESASTNQTSMYLCASSFRHPECCNTEAFFGQGTRLTVV.

The CDR3: CASSVGQLNQPQHF. DNA for the CDR3: TGTGCCAGCAGTGTGGGACAGCTTAATCAGCCCCAGCATTTT. The rearrangement uses TRBV2 and TRBJ1-5; 7 nucleotides line up with TRBD1. Trimming cost V 4 bases and J 4 bases; bases outside gene matches: 4. The CDR3 extends over 14 amino acids. The V gene's germline CDR1 is SNHLY and CDR2 FYNNEI.

The chain links TRBV19 to TRBJ2-7, with D possibly matching TRBD1 (6 bases). Germline V gene data show CDR1 as LNHDA and CDR2 as SQIVND (reference sequence). Trimming removed 6 bases from V and 2 bases from J, with 23 bases in between. This CDR3 has 17 amino acids. The CDR3 sequence is CASSHTANRDTPYEQYF. In DNA, the CDR3 is TGTGCCAGTAGCCACACCGCGAACCGGGACACCCCCTACGAGCAGTACTTC.

The V and J genes are TRBV28 and TRBJ2-5; D is possibly TRBD1 (6 bases). Germline lookup yields CDR1 MDHEN and CDR2 SYDVKM. V gave up 6 bases and J gave up 4 bases, with 15 bases separating them. This CDR3 is 14 amino acids long. CDR3 in DNA: TGTGCCAGCAGAACACAGGGAGTTGGAGAGACCCAGTACTTC. This gives the protein CASRTQGVGETQYF.

This rearrangement joins TRBV29-1 to TRBJ2-1; no clear D. V was clipped by 5 bases and J by 4 bases, with 15 bases between them. The CDR3 loop spans 14 amino acids. Germline CDR1 reads SQVTM; CDR2 reads ANQGSEA. For the CDR3, the DNA is TGCAGCGTTCCGCACAGAGACAATTACAATGAGCAGTTCTTC. This encodes CSVPHRDNYNEQFF.

Only one count was recorded for this clonotype. The chain is built from TRBV7-9 and TRBJ2-3, with D uncertain. This CDR3 region has 11 residues. Germline CDR1 and CDR2: SEHNR and FQNEAQ (reference sequence). With 8 bases removed from V and 4 bases from J, the gap between germline ends came to 7 bases. The CDR3, as DNA: TGTGCCAGCTTAGGAGCAGATACGCAGTATTTT. Encoded protein: CASLGADTQYF.

This sequence joins TRBV4-1 and TRBJ2-7; the match to TRBD1 covers 11 bases. CDR1 is MGHRA, CDR2 YSYEKL, per germline. V shed 0 bases, J shed 1 base, and the junction held 5 bases outside the gene matches. The CDR3 extends over 17 amino acids. The chain's CDR3 is CASSQEGQGGISYEQYF. CDR3 coding DNA: TGCGCCAGCAGCCAAGAGGGACAGGGGGGGATTTCCTACGAGCAGTACTTC.

The chain combines TRBV29-1 with TRBJ2-1; tentatively, D is TRBD1 (5 bases). This CDR3 has 11 residues. CDR1 and CDR2 (germline): SQVTM, ANQGSEA. Trimming shortened V by 7 bases and J by 10 bases, and 14 bases separated the two germline ends. The CDR3 nucleotides are TGCAGCGCAGACAGTCGAGAAGAGCAGTTCTTC. Translation gives CSADSREEQFF.

The rearrangement links TRBV18 to TRBJ2-1; maybe TRBD2 (6 bases). V was clipped by 1 base and J by 8 bases, with 21 bases between them. The germline CDR1 and CDR2 sequences are KGHSH and LQKENI. The length of the CDR3 is 17 residues. CDR3 in DNA: TGTGCCAGCTCACCACTCTGGGGGGACCGAGAGTCGGATGAGCAGTTCTTC. Translated: CASSPLWGDRESDEQFF.